This T cell receptor beta chain was profiled in a study of OX40 agonist ivuxolimab in advanced cancers. General observations from the study: Nonresponders included some who also had low normalized T-cell clonal expansion. Dosing at 0.1 to 3.0 mg/kg was accompanied by clonal expansion of CD4+ and CD8+ blood T cells by week 6.

Deletions cut 5 bases from V and 5 bases from J, with 7 bases between. Germline-derived CDR1 and CDR2 are DFQATT and SNEGSKA (reference sequence). The CDR3 length is 11 residues. In the case of this clone: Its specificity is unknown.

Sequenced by immunoSEQ multiplex PCR; TCRdb stores in-frame clones only, minus some. The top ten clones hold approximately 18% of a sample with fewer than 65,000 clones, roughly nine tenths of them seen once. The specimen comprised CD4+ or CD8+ T cells sorted from blood, sampled in a trial of the OX40 agonist ivuxolimab. This TCR derives from an adult with an advanced solid tumor such as melanoma, head and neck, liver or kidney cancer. The chain joins TRBV20-1 to TRBJ2-1; D call uncertain. The CDR3 DNA reads as TGCAGTGCTCGGCTAGACAATGAGCAGTTCTTC. This sequence encodes CSARLDNEQFF.